A selection of T cell receptor beta chains follows, all from one sample in a study of blood T cell repertoires in COVID-19. Data came from immunoSEQ multiplex PCR; TCRdb stores just in-frame clones and leaves some out. The sample lists some 100,000 clones; roughly nine tenths were seen once. Material: peripheral blood. The receptors originated from a man aged 50-59 years with acute or convalescent COVID-19. Both conserved end residues are part of each CDR3. Fields, in order: D gene, V gene, J gene, clone size, CDR3 DNA, CDR3 protein. D genes are given only for firm matches. Size values are once, few and many counts, or a class for expanded clones, and some rows have none.

TRBD2	TRBV3-1/TRBV3-2	TRBJ2-7	once	TGTGCCAGCAGCCCGGGGAGCGGGGACTACGAGCAGTACTTC	CASSPGSGDYEQYF
.	TRBV4-1	TRBJ1-1	.	TGCGCCAGCAGCCCCAGGGTTGGGAACACTGAAGCTTTCTTT	CASSPRVGNTEAFF
.	TRBV7-6	TRBJ1-2	.	TGTGCCAGCAGCGCCCGACAGGATGTTGGCTATGGCTACACCTTC	CASSARQDVGYGYTF
TRBD1	TRBV2	TRBJ1-5	.	TGTGCCAGCAGACCGGGACAGAATAGCAATCAGCCCCAGCATTTT	CASRPGQNSNQPQHF
.	TRBV21-1	TRBJ1-2	.	TGTGCCAGCAGCAAAGGAGGCTTTGGACCGGGGAGAGATGGCTACACCTTC	CASSKGGFGPGRDGYTF
TRBD2	TRBV5-1	TRBJ2-1	.	TGCGCCAGCAGCCGAATGACTAGCGGGGGGGCCGATGAGCAGTTCTTC	CASSRMTSGGADEQFF
.	TRBV10-3	TRBJ2-5	.	TGTGCCATCAGTGACGTCGACAGGTCCCAAGAGACCCAGTACTTC	CAISDVDRSQETQYF
TRBD1	TRBV2	TRBJ1-1	.	TGTGCCAGCAGTATTGGGACAGCCACTGAAGCTTTCTTT	CASSIGTATEAFF
TRBD1	TRBV7-2	TRBJ1-2	.	TGTGCCAGCAACTTAGGGTCGACAGGGAATGGCTACACCTTC	CASNLGSTGNGYTF
.	TRBV5-1	TRBJ1-2	.	TGCGCCAGCAGCTTGGGGCGGTCCCTCGGCCGCGCGGACTATGGCTACACCTTC	CASSLGRSLGRADYGYTF
.	TRBV6-1	TRBJ1-1	.	TGTGCCAGCAGTCAGCAACAGGGCACTGAAGCTTTCTTT	CASSQQQGTEAFF
.	TRBV6-5	TRBJ1-1	.	TGTGCCAGCAGTTACGTTACGGGAAAGAAAACTGAAGCTTTCTTT	CASSYVTGKKTEAFF
.	TRBV6-2/TRBV6-3	TRBJ1-2	once	TGTGCCAGCAGTTACTCGAGAGAAACTAACTATGGCTACACCTTC	CASSYSRETNYGYTF
TRBD2	TRBV7-2	TRBJ2-1	.	TGTGCCAGCAGCTTATATACTAGCGGGGGGGCCTCCTACAATGAGCAGTTCTTC	CASSLYTSGGASYNEQFF
.	TRBV18	TRBJ1-2	.	TGTGCCAGCTCATCAGGGGATGGCTACACCTTC	CASSSGDGYTF
.	TRBV5-1	TRBJ1-1	few	TGCGCCAGCAGCTTGAGTACAGGGCGCACTGAAGCTTTCTTT	CASSLSTGRTEAFF
.	TRBV7-9	TRBJ1-1	.	TGTGCCAGCAGCCTACAGGGTTTGGCTGAAGCTTTCTTT	CASSLQGLAEAFF
.	TRBV4-3	TRBJ1-1	few	TGCGCCAGCAGCCAAGACGGGATGGGCACTGAAGCTTTCTTT	CASSQDGMGTEAFF
.	TRBV6-2/TRBV6-3	TRBJ2-2	.	TGTGCCAGCAGTTACTCCGGGGTAAACACCGGGGAGCTGTTTTTT	CASSYSGVNTGELFF
TRBD1	TRBV24-1	TRBJ2-2	once	TGTGCCACCAGTGATAGGACAGGGGAGGCCGGGGAGCTGTTTTTT	CATSDRTGEAGELFF
.	TRBV23-1	TRBJ2-7	.	TGCGCCAGCAGACGCCGTGGAGGTTATAGCGAGCAGTACTTC	CASRRRGGYSEQYF
TRBD1	TRBV6-4	TRBJ1-6	.	TGTGCCAGCAGTGACAATCCGGGACAGAATTCACCCCTCCACTTT	CASSDNPGQNSPLHF
TRBD1	TRBV5-8	TRBJ2-5	once	TGTGCCAGCAGAAAGGACAGGAAAGAGACCCAGTACTTC	CASRKDRKETQYF